The entry below gives a single T cell receptor (beta chain) sequence along with its context. Busulfan-fludarabine conditioning, marrow transplant, and cyclophosphamide on days +3 and +4 were administered. Germline assignment: CDR1 MRHNA and CDR2 SNTAGT. With 5 bases removed from V and 7 bases from J, the gap between germline ends came to 14 bases. The CDR3 spans 13 residues. Method: immunoSEQ multiplex PCR; TCRdb's copy keeps in-frame clones and lacks some. The repertoire holds about 2,600 clones, around 68% seen once, with 28% in the top ten. This record belongs to a study of T cells after posttransplantation cyclophosphamide.

The chain carries TRBV6-4 and TRBJ1-2, with unresolved D. The TCR was taken from a female patient in her 50s who received an allogeneic stem cell transplant from a related donor, was CMV-positive, and had no GVHD. Some T cells may have come from the graft donor. The sequencing used PBMCs, collected 30 days after allogeneic stem cell transplant with posttransplant cyclophosphamide. In DNA, the CDR3 is TGTGCCAGCAGTCCGGGATATGTGGCTGGCTACACCTTC. This sequence encodes CASSPGYVAGYTF.